What follows are 26 T cell receptor beta chains derived from one specimen sequenced in a study of blood T cell repertoires in COVID-19. The data were produced by immunoSEQ multiplex PCR, yet TCRdb's version contains in-frame clones alone and is incomplete. The table lists fewer than 200,000 clones, around 80% of them singletons. The specimen sequenced was PBMCs or T cells enriched from blood (not recorded which). The receptor set was obtained from a woman aged 50 to 60 who had recovered from COVID-19.

V and J are TRBV13 and TRBJ2-3; 9 bases are shared with TRBD2. Germline trimming cut 7 bases from V and 1 base from J; bases unmatched to any gene: 15. Germline V lookup: CDR1 PRHDT, CDR2 FYEKMQ (reference sequence). The CDR3 runs 18 residues. This CDR3 is CASIYRLIAGVGTDTQYF. CDR3 nucleotides: TGTGCCAGCATTTACCGTCTCATAGCGGGAGTGGGCACAGATACGCAGTATTTT.

This clone was counted between two and nine times. The chain uses TRBV27 and TRBJ1-1; D is unclear. The germline CDR1 and CDR2 sequences are MNHEY and SMNVEV (reference sequence). The CDR3 runs to 14 residues. V lost 1 base, J lost 2 bases, and 8 bases lay in between. The CDR3 is CASSLFWANTEAFF. CDR3 DNA sequence: TGTGCCAGCAGTTTATTTTGGGCTAACACTGAAGCTTTCTTT.

V is TRBV7-3 and J is TRBJ1-3; perhaps TRBD1 as D (6 bases). Trimming took off 2 bases at V and 4 bases at J, with 12 bases between the two ends. The CDR3 runs to 15 residues. Germline CDR1 SGHTA, CDR2 FQGTGA. The CDR3 reads CASSLGPGQGNTIYF. The DNA for the CDR3 is TGTGCCAGCAGCTTAGGACCCGGACAGGGAAACACCATATATTTT.

This clone was picked up many times. The V gene is TRBV5-1, the J gene TRBJ2-2; 11 bases fit TRBD1. The trim removed 4 bases at V and 7 bases at J, leaving 9 bases unmatched. CDR3 length: 16 residues. From germline, CDR1 is SGHRS and CDR2 YFSETQ. The CDR3 DNA sequence: TGCGCCAGCAGCCCCCCCGGGACAGGGGGGATCGGGGAGCTGTTTTTT. This gives the protein CASSPPGTGGIGELFF.

CDR3 sequence reads: CASSSTRDSLYEQYF. CDR3 DNA sequence: TGTGCCAGCAGTTCAACTAGGGACAGCCTCTACGAGCAGTACTTC. The chain carries TRBV6-5 and TRBJ2-7; 7 positions agree with TRBD1. The CDR3 is 15 residues long. Germline V gene data show CDR1 as MNHEY and CDR2 as SVGAGI. The V segment lost 4 bases and the J segment 3 bases; nucleotides outside the gene matches: 9.

The chain links TRBV7-9 to TRBJ2-3; possible D gene TRBD2, 5 bases. The CDR3 contains 14 residues. The germline V gene encodes CDR1 SEHNR and CDR2 FQNEAQ (reference sequence). Between the trimmed V and J ends, which lost 3 bases and 1 base, there was a span of 8 bases. The CDR3 sequence is CASSFDSGTDTQYF. CDR3 nucleotides: TGTGCCAGCAGCTTTGATAGCGGCACAGATACGCAGTATTTT. Full variable domain (rest looked up from reference TRBV7-9 and TRBJ2-3): DTGVSQNPRHKITKRGQNVTFRCDPISEHNRLYWYRQTLGQGPEFLTYFQNEAQLEKSRLLSDRFSAERPKGSFSTLEIQRTEQGDSAMYLCASSFDSGTDTQYFGPGTRLTVL.

The chain links TRBV5-1 to TRBJ2-6; tentatively, D is TRBD2 (5 bases). The CDR3 totals 15 residues. Germline V gives CDR1 SGHRS, CDR2 YFSETQ. V shed 2 bases and J shed 0 bases, with 6 bases lying between them. The CDR3 sequence: CASSLDYSGANVLTF. CDR3 nucleotide sequence: TGCGCCAGCAGCTTAGACTACTCTGGGGCCAACGTCCTGACTTTC. Drawing the rest from reference TRBV5-1 and TRBJ2-6, the complete variable domain is KAGVTQTPRYLIKTRGQQVTLSCSPISGHRSVSWYQQTPGQGLQFLFEYFSETQRNKGNFPGRFSGRQFSNSRSEMNVSTLELGDSALYLCASSLDYSGANVLTFGAGSRLTVL.

This clone has only a few counts. This chain links TRBV29-1 with TRBJ2-6; 7 bases are shared with TRBD1. The V gene end was trimmed by 6 bases and the J gene end by 1 base; junction bases not matched to a gene: 0. The V gene's germline CDR1 is SQVTM and CDR2 ANQGSEA. This CDR3 is 13 amino acids long. The CDR3 sequence is CSVTGSGANVLTF. CDR3 in DNA: TGCAGCGTGACAGGGTCTGGGGCCAACGTCCTGACTTTC.

Here the CDR3 reads CASSFPTANNSPLHF. DNA of the CDR3: TGTGCCAGCAGTTTCCCGACAGCGAATAATTCACCCCTCCACTTT. The chain is built from TRBV28 and TRBJ1-6; weak D call: TRBD1 (5 bases). With 3 bases removed from V and 5 bases from J, the gap between germline ends came to 11 bases. Germline lookup yields CDR1 MDHEN and CDR2 SYDVKM. The CDR3 contains 15 residues.

J is TRBJ2-1 and V is TRBV28; D call uncertain. Looked up from germline, CDR1 is MDHEN and CDR2 is SYDVKM. This CDR3 comprises 15 residues. The V end lost 6 bases, the J end lost 6 bases, and 18 bases lay between the germline ends. CDR3 in DNA: TGTGCCAGCAGGTCACATCCAACCGACTCCAATGAGCAGTTCTTC. Its translation: CASRSHPTDSNEQFF.

The V gene is TRBV7-3, the J gene TRBJ1-1; 7 bases align to TRBD1. After removal of 1 base from V and 1 base from J, the junction contained 6 bases not matched to a gene. The CDR3 covers 16 residues. Germline V gene sequence: CDR1 SGHTA, CDR2 FQGTGA. CDR3 bases: TGTGCCAGCAGCTTAATGCCCGGGACAGCGAACACTGAAGCTTTCTTT. Its protein is CASSLMPGTANTEAFF.

J is TRBJ1-4 and V is TRBV19, with D tentatively TRBD1 (5 bases). Trimming removed 4 bases from V and 5 bases from J, with 14 bases in between. The CDR3 covers 15 residues. The V gene's germline CDR1 is LNHDA and CDR2 SQIVND (reference sequence). CDR3 protein: CASSSGDSWNEKLFF. The CDR3 bases are TGTGCCAGTAGTAGTGGAGACAGTTGGAATGAAAAACTGTTTTTT.

The gene calls are TRBV6-1 and TRBJ2-6, with 7 bases that match TRBD1. CDR3 size: 16 residues. In germline, CDR1 is MNHNS, CDR2 SASEGT. The V and J ends lost 2 bases and 2 bases, in that order; junction bases with no gene match: 3. The CDR3 sequence is CASSELQGTGANVLTF. The CDR3 DNA reads TGTGCCAGCAGTGAACTACAGGGGACTGGGGCCAACGTCCTGACTTTC.

The chain is built from TRBV5-4 and TRBJ1-2, with TRBD1 matching over 9 bases. V was pared by 1 base and J by 7 bases, with 8 bases of the junction left unmatched. Per germline, CDR1 SGHNT and CDR2 YYREEE (reference sequence). This CDR3 has 15 residues. The CDR3 bases are TGTGCCAGCAGCTTGAGCGGACAGGGGAGAGGTGGCTACACCTTC. This encodes CASSLSGQGRGGYTF.

V usage is TRBV6-5 and J usage is TRBJ1-6, with D uncertain. V dropped 8 bases and J dropped 15 bases, with 23 bases sitting between them. The CDR3 is made up of 14 amino acids. From germline, CDR1 is MNHEY and CDR2 SVGAGI. The CDR3 is CASYPNPLSGVLHF. Written as DNA, the CDR3 is TGTGCCAGCTACCCGAACCCCCTATCCGGAGTCCTCCACTTT.

This clone was seen just once. The chain carries TRBV5-1 and TRBJ1-2; 10 bases align to TRBD1. CDR1 SGHRS and CDR2 YFSETQ come from the germline V gene. With 0 bases clipped from V and 2 bases from J, the junction kept 4 bases outside the gene matches. The CDR3 contains 16 residues. In nucleotides, the CDR3 is TGCGCCAGCAGCTTGGCCGGGACAGGGGTAAACTATGGCTACACCTTC. Protein sequence: CASSLAGTGVNYGYTF.

This clone was observed a handful of times. The rearrangement uses TRBV28 and TRBJ2-7; no definite D call. Trimming pared 3 bases from V and 2 bases from J, leaving 11 bases between. Germline V gives CDR1 MDHEN, CDR2 SYDVKM. The CDR3 runs to 14 residues. The CDR3, as DNA: TGTGCCAGCAGTTTCACAGTATGGCCCTACGAGCAGTACTTC. Protein: CASSFTVWPYEQYF.

The chain has TRBV2 and TRBJ2-7, with D perhaps TRBD2 (6 bases). CDR1 SNHLY and CDR2 FYNNEI come from the germline V gene. This CDR3 region has 16 residues. V lost 8 bases, J lost 5 bases, and 25 bases lay in between. CDR3 DNA: TGTGCCAGCGGACTGTCGAGACTAGACCTCTCGGACGAGCAGTACTTC. Translating gives CASGLSRLDLSDEQYF.

The V and J genes are TRBV28 and TRBJ1-5, with TRBD1 matching over 8 bases. The CDR3 sequence is 16 residues long. Germline-derived CDR1 and CDR2 are MDHEN and SYDVKM. Trimming cost V 6 bases and J 2 bases; bases outside gene matches: 9. As DNA, the CDR3 is TGTGCCAGCAGCAGTTTAGCAGGGGGCGGCAATCAGCCCCAGCATTTT. This sequence encodes CASSSLAGGGNQPQHF. Supplemented by reference TRBV28 and TRBJ1-5, the full variable domain reads DVKVTQSSRYLVKRTGEKVFLECVQDMDHENMFWYRQDPGLGLRLIYFSYDVKMKEKGDIPEGYSVSREKKERFSLILESASTNQTSMYLCASSSLAGGGNQPQHFGDGTRLSIL.

The chain has TRBV5-1 and TRBJ2-5; possibly TRBD2 for D (5 bases). Germline assignment: CDR1 SGHRS and CDR2 YFSETQ. Trimming left V 0 bases short and J 5 bases short, with 11 bases between. The CDR3 totals 14 residues. The CDR3 DNA is TGCGCCAGCAGCTTGGGCGAGGCTAGCGAGACCCAGTACTTC. This encodes CASSLGEASETQYF.

A note on this clone: The same CDR3 can be traced to other DNA sequences in this sample. The chain joins TRBV18 to TRBJ2-1; 9 nucleotides agree with TRBD1. Germline assignment: CDR1 KGHSH and CDR2 LQKENI. Trimming at V came to 0 bases and at J to 7 bases, leaving 4 bases not matched to a gene. The CDR3 extends over 15 amino acids. The CDR3 DNA reads as TGTGCCAGCTCACCACCGACAGGGGGATTGAATGAGCAGTTCTTC. Protein product: CASSPPTGGLNEQFF.

V and J are TRBV7-8 and TRBJ2-2, with 11 bases identical to TRBD2. With 5 bases clipped from V and 7 bases from J, the junction kept 9 bases outside the gene matches. This CDR3 is built from 16 residues. Germline lookup yields CDR1 SGHVS and CDR2 FQNEAQ. The CDR3 loop reads CASSTISGRALGELFF. The CDR3 DNA follows: TGTGCCAGCAGCACCATTAGCGGGAGGGCTCTCGGGGAGCTGTTTTTT. The full variable domain, completed using reference TRBV7-8 and TRBJ2-2, is GAGVSQSPRYKVAKRGQDVALRCDPISGHVSLFWYQQALGQGPEFLTYFQNEAQLDKSGLPSDRFFAERPEGSVSTLKIQRTQQEDSAVYLCASSTISGRALGELFFGEGSRLTVL.

The V gene is TRBV7-8, the J gene TRBJ1-2; 9 positions match TRBD1. Losses at the gene ends were 5 bases for V and 8 bases for J; bases not matched to a gene: 9. The CDR3 is made up of 14 amino acids. CDR1 and CDR2 (germline): SGHVS, FQNEAQ. The CDR3 protein is CASSPGQGRSGYTF. DNA for the CDR3: TGTGCCAGCAGCCCGGGACAGGGAAGATCGGGCTACACCTTC.

The chain is built from TRBV7-8 and TRBJ1-1; TRBD1 matches 7 bases. Germline assignment: CDR1 SGHVS and CDR2 FQNEAQ. The CDR3 consists of 16 residues. V shed 5 bases and J 7 bases; nucleotides not matched to a gene: 16. The CDR3 is CASSRAGGQKTFEAFF. The DNA of the CDR3 is TGTGCCAGCAGCCGAGCAGGGGGACAGAAAACGTTTGAAGCTTTCTTT.

The chain joins TRBV30 to TRBJ2-5; 10 nucleotides align to TRBD2. There are 13 residues in the CDR3. V was clipped by 0 bases and J by 9 bases; unmatched bases: 4. Per the germline V gene, CDR1 is GTSNPN and CDR2 is SVGIG (reference sequence). This CDR3 reads CAWSVGAGGPQYF. Written as DNA, the CDR3 is TGTGCCTGGAGTGTGGGAGCGGGAGGGCCCCAGTACTTC.

The chain carries TRBV28 and TRBJ1-1, with a weak D call TRBD1 (5 bases). In germline, CDR1 is MDHEN, CDR2 SYDVKM. The V end was cut by 3 bases, the J end by 5 bases, with 19 bases between. CDR3 length equals 16 residues. CDR3 residues: CASSFITPPGNTEAFF. In DNA form, the CDR3 reads TGTGCCAGCAGTTTTATAACACCCCCAGGGAATACTGAAGCTTTCTTT.